This T cell receptor (beta chain) stems from a study of T cell responses to AZD1222 COVID-19 vaccine. General study results and limits: The CD4 TCRs associated with vaccination extended across spike and predominated at 160-218 and 743-854.

V was shortened by 4 bases and J by 4 bases, with 19 bases between the two germline ends. This CDR3 is built from 16 residues. Germline CDR1 and CDR2: MGHRA and YSYEKL. Comments on this clone: No antigen is known for it.

Second doses that came at about 4 or about 12 weeks were put together. The method was immunoSEQ multiplex PCR; TCRdb's version includes in-frame clones alone and lacks a portion of them. The profile shows 70,000 to 95,000 clones, 85% to 95% of them singletons. Sequences were derived from peripheral blood, sampled 28 days after the second AZD1222 dose. This clonotype was obtained from an adult who received the AZD1222 COVID-19 vaccine. The chain joins TRBV4-1 to TRBJ1-1, with a tentative D call TRBD1 (6 bases). CDR3 sequence reads: CASSRTGEQGGTEAFF. Here the CDR3 DNA reads TGCGCCAGCAGCCGAACAGGCGAACAAGGGGGCACTGAAGCTTTCTTT.